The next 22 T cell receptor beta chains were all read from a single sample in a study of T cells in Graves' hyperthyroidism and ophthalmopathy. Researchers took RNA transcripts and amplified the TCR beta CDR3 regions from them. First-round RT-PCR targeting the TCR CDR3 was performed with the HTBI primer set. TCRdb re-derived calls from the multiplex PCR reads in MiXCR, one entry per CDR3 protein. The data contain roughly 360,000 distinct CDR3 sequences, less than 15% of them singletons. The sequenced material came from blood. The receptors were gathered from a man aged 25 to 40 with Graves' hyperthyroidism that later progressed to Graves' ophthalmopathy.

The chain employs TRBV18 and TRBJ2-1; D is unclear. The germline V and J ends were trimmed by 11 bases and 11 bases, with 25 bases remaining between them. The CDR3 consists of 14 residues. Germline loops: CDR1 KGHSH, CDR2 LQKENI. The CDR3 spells CASSRAGAAEKQFF. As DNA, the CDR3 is TGTGCCTCATCACGGGCAGGCGCGGCCGAAAAGCAGTTCTTC.

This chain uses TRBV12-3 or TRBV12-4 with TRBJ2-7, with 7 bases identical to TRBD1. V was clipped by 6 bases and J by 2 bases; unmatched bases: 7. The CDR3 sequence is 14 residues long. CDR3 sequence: CASRLGGITYEQYF. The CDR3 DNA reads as TGTGCCAGCAGACTAGGGGGCATTACCTACGAGCAGTACTTC.

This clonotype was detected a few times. For the CDR3, the DNA is TGTGCCAGCAGTGAACCGGGACTAGCGGGGCCCATTCAGTACTTC. Its translation: CASSEPGLAGPIQYF. This chain connects TRBV5-6 to TRBJ2-4, with TRBD2 matching 13 bases. Germline loops: CDR1 SGHDT, CDR2 YYEEEE. V gave up 5 bases and J gave up 9 bases; unmatched junction bases: 8. This CDR3 has 15 residues.

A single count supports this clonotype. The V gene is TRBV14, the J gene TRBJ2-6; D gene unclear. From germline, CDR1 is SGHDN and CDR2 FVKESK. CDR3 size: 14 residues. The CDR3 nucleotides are TGTGCGGCTGCATGGGGCTCTGGGGCCAACGTCCTGACTTTC. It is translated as CAAAWGSGANVLTF.

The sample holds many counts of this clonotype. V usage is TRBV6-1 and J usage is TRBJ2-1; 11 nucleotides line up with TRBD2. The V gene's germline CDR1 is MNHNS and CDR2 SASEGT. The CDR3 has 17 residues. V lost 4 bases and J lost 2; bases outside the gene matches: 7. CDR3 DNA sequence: TGTGCCAGCAGTGGAGTGATAGCGGGGGGGCCCTACAATGAGCAGTTCTTC. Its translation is CASSGVIAGGPYNEQFF.

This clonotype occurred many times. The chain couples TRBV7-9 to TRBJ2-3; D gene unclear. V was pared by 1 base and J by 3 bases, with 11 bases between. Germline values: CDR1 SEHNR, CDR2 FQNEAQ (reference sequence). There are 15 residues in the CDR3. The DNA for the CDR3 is TGTGCCAGCAGCTTAGGGGCCGGCTTAACAGATACGCAGTATTTT. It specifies CASSLGAGLTDTQYF.

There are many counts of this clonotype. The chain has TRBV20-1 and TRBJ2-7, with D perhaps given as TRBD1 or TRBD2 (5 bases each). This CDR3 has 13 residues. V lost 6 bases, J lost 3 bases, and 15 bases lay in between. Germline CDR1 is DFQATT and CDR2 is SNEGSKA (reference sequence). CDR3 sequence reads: CSARQGARYEQYF. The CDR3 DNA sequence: TGCAGTGCCCGCCAGGGAGCTCGCTACGAGCAGTACTTC.

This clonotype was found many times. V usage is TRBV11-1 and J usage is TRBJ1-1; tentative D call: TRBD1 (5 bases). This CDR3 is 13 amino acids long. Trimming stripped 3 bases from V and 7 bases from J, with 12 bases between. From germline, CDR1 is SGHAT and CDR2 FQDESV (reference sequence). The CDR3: CASSLIRGGEAFF. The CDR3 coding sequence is TGTGCCAGCAGCTTGATTCGGGGGGGTGAAGCTTTCTTT. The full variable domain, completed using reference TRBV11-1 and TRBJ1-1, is EAEVAQSPRYKITEKSQAVAFWCDPISGHATLYWYRQILGQGPELLVQFQDESVVDDSQLPKDRFSAERLKGVDSTLKIQPAELGDSAMYLCASSLIRGGEAFFGQGTRLTVV.

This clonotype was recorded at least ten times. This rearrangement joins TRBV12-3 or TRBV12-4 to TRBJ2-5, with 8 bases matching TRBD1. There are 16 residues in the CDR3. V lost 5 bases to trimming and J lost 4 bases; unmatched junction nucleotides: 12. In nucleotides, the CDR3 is TGTGCCAGCAGTCCTGCGAGGACAGGGCGTCTAGAGACCCAGTACTTC. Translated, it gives CASSPARTGRLETQYF.

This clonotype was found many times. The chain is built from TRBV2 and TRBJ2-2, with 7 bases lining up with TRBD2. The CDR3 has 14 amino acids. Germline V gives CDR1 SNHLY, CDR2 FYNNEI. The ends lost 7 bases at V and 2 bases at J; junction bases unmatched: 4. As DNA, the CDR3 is TGTGCCAGCAAGCGGGACTCTAACACCGGGGAGCTGTTTTTT. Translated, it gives CASKRDSNTGELFF.

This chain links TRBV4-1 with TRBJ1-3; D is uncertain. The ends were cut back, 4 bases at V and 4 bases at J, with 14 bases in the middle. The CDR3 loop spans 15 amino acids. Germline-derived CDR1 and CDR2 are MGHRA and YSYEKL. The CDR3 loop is CASSPMALAGNTIYF. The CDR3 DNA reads TGCGCCAGCAGCCCTATGGCCTTGGCAGGAAACACCATATATTTT.

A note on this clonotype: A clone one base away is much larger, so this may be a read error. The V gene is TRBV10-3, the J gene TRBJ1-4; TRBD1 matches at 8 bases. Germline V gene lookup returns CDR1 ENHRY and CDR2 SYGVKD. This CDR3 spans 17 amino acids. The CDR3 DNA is TGTGTCATCAGTGAGCGGGACAGGATGACGTTTAATGAAAAACTGTTTTTT. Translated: CVISERDRMTFNEKLFF.

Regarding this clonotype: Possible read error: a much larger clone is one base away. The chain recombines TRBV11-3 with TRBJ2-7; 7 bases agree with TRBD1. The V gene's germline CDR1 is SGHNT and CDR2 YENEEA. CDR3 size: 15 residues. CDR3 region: CASSSLTGYSHEQYF. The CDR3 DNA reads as TGTGCCAGCAGCTCCCTGACAGGGTACTCCCACGAGCAGTACTTC.

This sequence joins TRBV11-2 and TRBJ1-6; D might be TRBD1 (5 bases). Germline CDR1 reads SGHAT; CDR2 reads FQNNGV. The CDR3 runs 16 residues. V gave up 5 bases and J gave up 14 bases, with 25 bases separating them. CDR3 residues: CASSTRETASLGALHF. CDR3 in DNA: TGTGCCAGCAGCACCCGGGAGACAGCATCCCTGGGGGCCCTCCACTTT.

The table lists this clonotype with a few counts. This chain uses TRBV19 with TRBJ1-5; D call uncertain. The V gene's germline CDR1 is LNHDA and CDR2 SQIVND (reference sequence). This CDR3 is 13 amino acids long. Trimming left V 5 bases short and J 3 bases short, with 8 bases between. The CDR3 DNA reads TGTGCCAGTAGTTATCAGCACAATCAGCCCCAGCATTTT. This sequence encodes CASSYQHNQPQHF.

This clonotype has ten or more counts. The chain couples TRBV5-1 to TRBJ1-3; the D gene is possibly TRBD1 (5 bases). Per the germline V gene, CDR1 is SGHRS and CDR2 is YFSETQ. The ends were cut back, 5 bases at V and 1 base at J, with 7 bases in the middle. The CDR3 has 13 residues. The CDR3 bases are TGCGCCAGCAGGAAGGGGTCTGGAAACACCATATATTTT. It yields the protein CASRKGSGNTIYF.

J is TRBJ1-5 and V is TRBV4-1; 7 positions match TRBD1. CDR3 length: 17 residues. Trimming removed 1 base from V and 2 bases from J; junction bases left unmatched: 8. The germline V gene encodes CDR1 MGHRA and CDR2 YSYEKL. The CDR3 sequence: CASSQVPGGVRNQPQHF. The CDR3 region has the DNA TGCGCCAGCAGCCAAGTTCCAGGGGGGGTTCGCAATCAGCCCCAGCATTTT.

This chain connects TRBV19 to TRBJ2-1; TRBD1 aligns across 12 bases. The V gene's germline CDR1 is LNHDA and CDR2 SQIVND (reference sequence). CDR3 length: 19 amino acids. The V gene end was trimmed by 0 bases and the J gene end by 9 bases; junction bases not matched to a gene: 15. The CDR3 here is CASSIDRDRGRGWGGEQFF. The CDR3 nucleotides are TGTGCCAGTAGTATAGATCGGGACAGGGGGCGTGGGTGGGGGGGTGAGCAGTTCTTC.

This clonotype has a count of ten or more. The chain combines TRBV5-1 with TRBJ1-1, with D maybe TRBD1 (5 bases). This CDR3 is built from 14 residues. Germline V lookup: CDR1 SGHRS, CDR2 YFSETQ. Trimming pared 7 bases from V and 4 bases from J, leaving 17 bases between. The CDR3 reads CASSAHGDGTEAFF. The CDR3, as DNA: TGCGCCAGCTCCGCCCACGGGGACGGCACTGAAGCTTTCTTT.

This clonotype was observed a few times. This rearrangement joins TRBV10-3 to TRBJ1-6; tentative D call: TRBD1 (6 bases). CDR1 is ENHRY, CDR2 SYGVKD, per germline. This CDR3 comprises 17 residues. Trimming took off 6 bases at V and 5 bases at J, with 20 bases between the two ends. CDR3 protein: CAISLQGGGVDNSPLHF. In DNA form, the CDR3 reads TGTGCCATCAGCTTACAGGGTGGAGGGGTGGATAATTCACCCCTCCACTTT.

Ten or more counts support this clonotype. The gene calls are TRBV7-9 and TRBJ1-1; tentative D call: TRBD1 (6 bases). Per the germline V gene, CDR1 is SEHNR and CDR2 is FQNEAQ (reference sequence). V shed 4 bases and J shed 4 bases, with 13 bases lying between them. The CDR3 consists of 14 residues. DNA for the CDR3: TGTGCCAGCAGCTCGACAGGAGGGAGCACTGAAGCTTTCTTT. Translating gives CASSSTGGSTEAFF.

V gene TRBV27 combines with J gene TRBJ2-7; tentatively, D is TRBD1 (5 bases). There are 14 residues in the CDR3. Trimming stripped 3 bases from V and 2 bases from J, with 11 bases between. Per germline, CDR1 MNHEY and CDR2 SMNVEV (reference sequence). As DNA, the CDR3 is TGTGCCAGCAGTTTGGGGCCGCTAACCTACGAGCAGTACTTC. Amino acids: CASSLGPLTYEQYF.